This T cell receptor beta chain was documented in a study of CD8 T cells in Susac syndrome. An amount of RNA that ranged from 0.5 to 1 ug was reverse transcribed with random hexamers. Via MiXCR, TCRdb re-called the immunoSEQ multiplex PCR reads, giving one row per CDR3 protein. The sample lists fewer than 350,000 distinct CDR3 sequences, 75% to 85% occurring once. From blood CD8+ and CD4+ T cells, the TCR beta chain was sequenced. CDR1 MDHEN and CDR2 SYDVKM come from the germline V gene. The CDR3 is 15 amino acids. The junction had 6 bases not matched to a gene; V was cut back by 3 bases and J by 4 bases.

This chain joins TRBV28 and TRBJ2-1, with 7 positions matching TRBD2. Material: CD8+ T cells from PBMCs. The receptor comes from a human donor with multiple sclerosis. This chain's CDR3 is CASSLILAEYNEQFF. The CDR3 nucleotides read TGTGCCAGCAGTTTGATCCTAGCGGAGTACAATGAGCAGTTCTTC.